This record covers a single T cell receptor beta chain. Its antigen is not known. The data derive from a study of follicular helper T cells after annual influenza vaccination. Whole-study findings and limits: ICOS+CD38+ cTfh clonality change tracked circulating plasmablast frequency change.

V was cut by 0 bases and J by 4 bases, with 9 bases left in between. CDR1 is SGHVS, CDR2 FNYEAQ, per germline. The length of the CDR3 is 14 residues. Sequencing of TCRB used Survey level resolution. Sequenced by immunoSEQ multiplex PCR; TCRdb stores in-frame clones only, minus some. The repertoire consists of about 7,800 clones, with roughly 83% occurring once and the leading ten covering about 2%. Time point here: 2014-2015 season, 7 days after vaccination. Sorted cTfh were non-naive CD4+CXCR5+PD-1+, either ICOS+CD38+ or ICOS-CD38-. The TCR sequence derives from an adult who received the influenza vaccine. This chain joins TRBV7-6 and TRBJ2-5; no clear D gene. The starting material was CXCR5+ CD38- circulating T follicular helper cells from blood, obtained 7 days after influenza vaccination. Subset specified: circulating Tfh, non-naive CD4+CXCR5+PD-1+ (ICOS+CD38+ or ICOS-CD38-). CDR3 in amino acids: CASSLALGGETQYF. The CDR3 coding sequence is TGTGCCAGCAGCTTAGCGCTCGGCGGAGAGACCCAGTACTTC.